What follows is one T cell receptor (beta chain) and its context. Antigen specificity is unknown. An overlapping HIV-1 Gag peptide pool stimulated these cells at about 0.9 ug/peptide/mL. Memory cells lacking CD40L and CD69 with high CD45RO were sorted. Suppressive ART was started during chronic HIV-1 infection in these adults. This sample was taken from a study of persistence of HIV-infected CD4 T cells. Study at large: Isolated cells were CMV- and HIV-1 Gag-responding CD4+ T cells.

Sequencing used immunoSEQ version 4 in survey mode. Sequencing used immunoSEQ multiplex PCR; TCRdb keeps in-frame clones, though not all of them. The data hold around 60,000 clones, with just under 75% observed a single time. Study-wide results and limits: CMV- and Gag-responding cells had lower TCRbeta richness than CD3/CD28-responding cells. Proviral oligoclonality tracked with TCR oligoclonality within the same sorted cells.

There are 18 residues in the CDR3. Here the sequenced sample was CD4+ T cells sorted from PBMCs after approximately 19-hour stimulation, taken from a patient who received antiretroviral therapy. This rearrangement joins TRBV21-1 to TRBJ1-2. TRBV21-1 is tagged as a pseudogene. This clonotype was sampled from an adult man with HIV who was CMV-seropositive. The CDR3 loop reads CASSKAEAAGIGNYGYTF. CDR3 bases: TGTGCCAGCAGCAAAGCGGAGGCTGCAGGGATAGGTAACTATGGCTACACCTTC.